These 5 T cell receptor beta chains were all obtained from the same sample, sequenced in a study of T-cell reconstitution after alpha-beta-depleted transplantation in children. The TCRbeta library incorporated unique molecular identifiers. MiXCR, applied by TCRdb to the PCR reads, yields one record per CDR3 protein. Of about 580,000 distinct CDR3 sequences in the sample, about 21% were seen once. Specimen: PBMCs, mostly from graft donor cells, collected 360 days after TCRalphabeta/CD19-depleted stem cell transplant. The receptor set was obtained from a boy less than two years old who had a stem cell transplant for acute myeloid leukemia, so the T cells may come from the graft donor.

The DNA of the CDR3 is TGTGCCAGCAGCCAAGAGGGCTTGAGAACTCTAGGCTCCTACAATGAGCAGTTCTTC. Translated: CASSQEGLRTLGSYNEQFF. V gene TRBV4-2 combines with J gene TRBJ2-1, with D uncertain. This CDR3 comprises 19 residues. V gave up 0 bases and J gave up 0 bases, with 18 bases separating them. Per the germline V gene, CDR1 is LGHNA and CDR2 is YNFKEQ.

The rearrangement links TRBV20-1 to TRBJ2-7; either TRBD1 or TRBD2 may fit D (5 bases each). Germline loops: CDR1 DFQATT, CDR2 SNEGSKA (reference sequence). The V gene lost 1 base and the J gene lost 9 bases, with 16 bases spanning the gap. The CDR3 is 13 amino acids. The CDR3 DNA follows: TGCAGTGCTAGAGGGATCGGGGCCGGCGGGCAGTACTTC. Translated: CSARGIGAGGQYF.

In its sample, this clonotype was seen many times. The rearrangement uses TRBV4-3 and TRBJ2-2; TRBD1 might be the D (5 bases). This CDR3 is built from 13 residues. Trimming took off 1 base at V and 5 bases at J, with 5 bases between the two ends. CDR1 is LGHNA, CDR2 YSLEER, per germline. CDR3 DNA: TGCGCCAGCAGCCAAGCAGGGACCGGGGAGCTGTTTTTT. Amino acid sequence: CASSQAGTGELFF.

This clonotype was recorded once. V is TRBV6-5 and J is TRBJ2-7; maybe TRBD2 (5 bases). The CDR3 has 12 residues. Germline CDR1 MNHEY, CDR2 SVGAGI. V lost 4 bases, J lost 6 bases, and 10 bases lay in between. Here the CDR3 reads CASSSLGSEQYF. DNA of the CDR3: TGTGCCAGCAGTTCCTTGGGGAGCGAGCAGTACTTC.

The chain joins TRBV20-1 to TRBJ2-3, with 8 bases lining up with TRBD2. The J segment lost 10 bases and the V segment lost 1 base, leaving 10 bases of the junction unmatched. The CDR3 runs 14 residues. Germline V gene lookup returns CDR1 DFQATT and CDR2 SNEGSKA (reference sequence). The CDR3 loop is CSARVYGGVRAQYF. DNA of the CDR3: TGCAGTGCTAGAGTTTACGGGGGGGTCAGGGCGCAGTATTTT.